The sequence of this TCR beta chain was determined in a study of T cell repertoires in cytomegalovirus infection. In the study overall: Matching HLA type and CMV infection were both indicated by public TCR beta signatures.

This clonotype was counted between two and nine times. Its specificity is unknown. Germline V gene lookup returns CDR1 MDHEN and CDR2 SYDVKM. V was shortened by 6 bases and J by 7 bases, with 9 bases between the two germline ends. This CDR3 is built from 11 residues. Using its own MiXCR run on the reads, TCRdb lists one record per CDR3 protein. The repertoire has around 740,000 distinct CDR3 sequences, approximately 40% of them found once; the top ten carry around 2.8%. Study-wide results and limits: Cumulative frequency of public TCR beta families picked out carriers of CMV plus the relevant HLA. Clonotype analysis showed dominance of the ex vivo response by HLA-C-restricted CMV-specific TCR beta clonotypes.

The chain has TRBV28 and TRBJ1-2; weak D call: TRBD1 (6 bases). The sequenced sample consisted of PBMCs. The TCR comes from a human donor in good health (CMV status not recorded). Some clones in this sample may be carry-over from other donors' samples. In DNA, the CDR3 is TGTGCCAGCAGGGGAGGGGGTGGCTACACCTTC. Protein sequence: CASRGGGGYTF.